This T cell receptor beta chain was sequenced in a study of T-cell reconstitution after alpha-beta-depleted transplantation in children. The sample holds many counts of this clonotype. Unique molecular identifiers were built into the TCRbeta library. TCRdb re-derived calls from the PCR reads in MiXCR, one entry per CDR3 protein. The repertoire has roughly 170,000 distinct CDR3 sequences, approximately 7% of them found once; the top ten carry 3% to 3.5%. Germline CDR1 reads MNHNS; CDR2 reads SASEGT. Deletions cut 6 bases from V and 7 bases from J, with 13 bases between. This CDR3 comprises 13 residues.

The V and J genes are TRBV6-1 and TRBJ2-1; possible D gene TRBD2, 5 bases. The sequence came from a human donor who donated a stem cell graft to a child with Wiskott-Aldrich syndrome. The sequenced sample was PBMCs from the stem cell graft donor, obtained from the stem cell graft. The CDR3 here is CASSPLGPNEQFF. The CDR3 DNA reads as TGTGCCAGCAGCCCACTAGGCCCTAATGAGCAGTTCTTC.